Ten or more counts support the clone carrying this T cell receptor (beta chain). The antigen remains unidentified. The data belong to a study of T cells in Graves' hyperthyroidism and ophthalmopathy. Findings and caveats of the study: Separation of ophthalmopathy from stable hyperthyroidism was achieved by a 13 V-J model.

Based on clinical symptoms, serum thyroxine and TRAb, thyroid ultrasound and orbital computed tomography, diagnoses were reached. RNA transcripts were the template for amplifying TCR beta CDR3 regions. HTBI primers were used for first-round RT-PCR of the TCR CDR3. TCRdb analysed the multiplex PCR reads with MiXCR anew, one entry per CDR3 protein. Found here are about 500,000 distinct CDR3 sequences, 40% to 50% of them singletons; the top ten hold around 44%. Sequenced: peripheral blood or thyroid tissue (not recorded which). The sequence came from an adult woman with Graves' disease, either hyperthyroidism or ophthalmopathy (not recorded which).

The CDR3 coding sequence is TGCAGCGTCCTTGGACAGCTGGGGGCCACTGAAGCTTTCTTT. This sequence encodes CSVLGQLGATEAFF. The V and J genes are TRBV29-1 and TRBJ1-1; tentative D call: TRBD1 (6 bases). This CDR3 region has 14 residues. V dropped 6 bases and J dropped 4 bases, with 18 bases sitting between them. CDR1 and CDR2 from the germline V gene are SQVTM and ANQGSEA. The whole variable domain, filled in from reference TRBV29-1 and TRBJ1-1, reads SAVISQKPSRDICQRGTSLTIQCQVDSQVTMMFWYRQQPGQSLTLIATANQGSEATYESGFVIDKFPISRPNLTFSTLTVSNMSPEDSSIYLCSVLGQLGATEAFFGQGTRLTVV.